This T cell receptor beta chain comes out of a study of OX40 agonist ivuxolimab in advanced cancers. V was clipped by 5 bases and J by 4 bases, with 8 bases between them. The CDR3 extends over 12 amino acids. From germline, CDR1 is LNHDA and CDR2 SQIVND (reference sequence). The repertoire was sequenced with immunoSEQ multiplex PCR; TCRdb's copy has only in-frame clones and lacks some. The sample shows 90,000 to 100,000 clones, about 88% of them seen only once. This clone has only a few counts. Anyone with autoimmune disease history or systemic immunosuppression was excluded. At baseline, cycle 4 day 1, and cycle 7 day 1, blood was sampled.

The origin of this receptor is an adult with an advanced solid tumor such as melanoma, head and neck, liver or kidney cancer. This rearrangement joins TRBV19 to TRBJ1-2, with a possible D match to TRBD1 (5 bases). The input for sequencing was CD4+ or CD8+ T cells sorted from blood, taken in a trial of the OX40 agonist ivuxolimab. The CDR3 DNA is TGTGCCAGTAGTGCGACAGTCTATGGCTACACCTTC. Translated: CASSATVYGYTF.